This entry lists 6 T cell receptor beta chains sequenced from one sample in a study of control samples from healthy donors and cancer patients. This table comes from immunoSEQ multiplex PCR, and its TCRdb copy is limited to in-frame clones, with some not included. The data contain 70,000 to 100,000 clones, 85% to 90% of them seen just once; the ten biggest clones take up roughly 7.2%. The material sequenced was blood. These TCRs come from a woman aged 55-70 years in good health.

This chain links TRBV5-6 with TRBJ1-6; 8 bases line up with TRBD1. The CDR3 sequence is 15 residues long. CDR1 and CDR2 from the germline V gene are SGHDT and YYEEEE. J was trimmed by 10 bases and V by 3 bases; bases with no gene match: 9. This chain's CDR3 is CASSSDRDGFSPLHF. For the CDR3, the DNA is TGTGCCAGCAGCTCGGACAGGGATGGTTTCTCACCCCTCCACTTT.

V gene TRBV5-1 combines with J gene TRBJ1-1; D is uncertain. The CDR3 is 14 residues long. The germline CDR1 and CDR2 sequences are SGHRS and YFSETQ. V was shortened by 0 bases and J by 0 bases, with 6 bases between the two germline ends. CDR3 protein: CASSLALVNTEAFF. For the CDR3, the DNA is TGCGCCAGCAGCTTGGCCCTGGTGAACACTGAAGCTTTCTTT.

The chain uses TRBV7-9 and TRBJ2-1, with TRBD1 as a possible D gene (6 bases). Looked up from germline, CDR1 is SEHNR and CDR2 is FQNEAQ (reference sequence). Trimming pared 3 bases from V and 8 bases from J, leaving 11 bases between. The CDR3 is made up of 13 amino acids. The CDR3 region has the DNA TGTGCCAGCAGCTTTTCGGCAGGGGATGAGCAGTTCTTC. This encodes CASSFSAGDEQFF.

CDR3 nucleotides: TGTGCCAGCCAGACAGGGAAACATGGCTACACCTTC. Amino acid sequence: CASQTGKHGYTF. This chain joins TRBV25-1 and TRBJ1-2; 7 nucleotides align to TRBD1. The CDR3 runs 12 residues. Germline V gene lookup returns CDR1 MGHDK and CDR2 SYGVNS. V trimming: 8 bases; J trimming: 6 bases; junction bases outside the gene matches: 6.

The CDR3 reads CASSPRNTEAFF. CDR3 DNA sequence: TGTGCCAGTAGCCCCAGGAACACTGAAGCTTTCTTT. The rearrangement joins TRBV19 to TRBJ1-1; D is unclear. The CDR3 has 12 amino acids. The V gene's germline CDR1 is LNHDA and CDR2 SQIVND (reference sequence). The V gene lost 6 bases and the J gene lost 1 base, with 6 bases spanning the gap.

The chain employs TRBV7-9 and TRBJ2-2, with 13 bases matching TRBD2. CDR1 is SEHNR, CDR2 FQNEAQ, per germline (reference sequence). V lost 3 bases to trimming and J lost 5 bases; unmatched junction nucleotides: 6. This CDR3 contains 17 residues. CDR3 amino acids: CASSLMTSGGFTGELFF. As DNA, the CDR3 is TGTGCCAGCAGCTTGATGACTAGCGGGGGGTTTACCGGGGAGCTGTTTTTT.